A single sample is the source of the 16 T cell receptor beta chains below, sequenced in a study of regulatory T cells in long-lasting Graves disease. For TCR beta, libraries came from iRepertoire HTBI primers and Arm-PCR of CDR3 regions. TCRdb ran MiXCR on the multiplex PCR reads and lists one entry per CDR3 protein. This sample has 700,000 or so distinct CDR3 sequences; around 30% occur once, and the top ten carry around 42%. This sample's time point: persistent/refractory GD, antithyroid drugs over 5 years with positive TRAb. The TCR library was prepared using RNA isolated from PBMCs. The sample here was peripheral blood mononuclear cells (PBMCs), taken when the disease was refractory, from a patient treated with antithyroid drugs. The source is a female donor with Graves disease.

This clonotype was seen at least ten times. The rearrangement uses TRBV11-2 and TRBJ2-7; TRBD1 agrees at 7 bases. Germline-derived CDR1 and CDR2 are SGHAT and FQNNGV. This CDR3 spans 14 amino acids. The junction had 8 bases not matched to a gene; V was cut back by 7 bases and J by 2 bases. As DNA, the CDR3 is TGTGCCAGCAAACCTTTCACAGGGGCCTACGAGCAGTACTTC. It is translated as CASKPFTGAYEQYF.

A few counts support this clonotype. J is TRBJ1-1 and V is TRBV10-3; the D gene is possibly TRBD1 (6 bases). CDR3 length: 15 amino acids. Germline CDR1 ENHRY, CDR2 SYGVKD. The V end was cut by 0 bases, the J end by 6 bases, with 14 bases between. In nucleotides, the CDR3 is TGTGCCATCAGTGAGTCAGGCAGGGGAAAGGCTGAAGCTTTCTTT. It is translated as CAISESGRGKAEAFF.

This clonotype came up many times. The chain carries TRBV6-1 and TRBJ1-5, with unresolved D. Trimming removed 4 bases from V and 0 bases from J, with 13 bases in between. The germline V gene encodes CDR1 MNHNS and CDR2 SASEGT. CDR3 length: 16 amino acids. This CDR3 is CASSASVENSNQPQHF. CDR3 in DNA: TGTGCCAGCAGTGCCTCTGTCGAGAATAGCAATCAGCCCCAGCATTTT.

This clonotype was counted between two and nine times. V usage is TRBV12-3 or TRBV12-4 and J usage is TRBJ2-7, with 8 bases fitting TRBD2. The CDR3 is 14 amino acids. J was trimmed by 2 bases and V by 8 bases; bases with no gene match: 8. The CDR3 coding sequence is TGTGCCAGCCCGGGACTAGGTAGAACCTACGAGCAGTACTTC. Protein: CASPGLGRTYEQYF.

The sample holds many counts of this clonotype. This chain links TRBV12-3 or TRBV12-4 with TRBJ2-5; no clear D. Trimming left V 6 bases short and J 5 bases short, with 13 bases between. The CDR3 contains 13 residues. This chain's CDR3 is CASSHPRAETQYF. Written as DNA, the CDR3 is TGTGCCAGCAGCCACCCGCGAGCGGAGACCCAGTACTTC.

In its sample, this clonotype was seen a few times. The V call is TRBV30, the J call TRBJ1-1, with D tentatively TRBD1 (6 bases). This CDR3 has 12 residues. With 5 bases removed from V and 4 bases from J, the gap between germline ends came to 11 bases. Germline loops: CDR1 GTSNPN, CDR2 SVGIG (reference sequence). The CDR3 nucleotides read TGTGCCTGGGACCAAGGGGGCACTGAAGCTTTCTTT. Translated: CAWDQGGTEAFF.

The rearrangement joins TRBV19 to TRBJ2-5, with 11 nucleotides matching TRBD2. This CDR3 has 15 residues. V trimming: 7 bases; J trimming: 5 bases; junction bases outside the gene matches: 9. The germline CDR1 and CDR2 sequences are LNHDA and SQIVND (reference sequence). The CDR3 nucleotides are TGTGCCAGTACCGATAGCGGGAGGGACCTGGAGACCCAGTACTTC. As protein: CASTDSGRDLETQYF.

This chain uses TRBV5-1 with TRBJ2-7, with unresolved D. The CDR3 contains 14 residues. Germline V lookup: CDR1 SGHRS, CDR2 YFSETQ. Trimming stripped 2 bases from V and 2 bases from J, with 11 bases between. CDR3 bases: TGCGCCAGCAGCTTTAGAATGGACCCCTACGAGCAGTACTTC. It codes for CASSFRMDPYEQYF.

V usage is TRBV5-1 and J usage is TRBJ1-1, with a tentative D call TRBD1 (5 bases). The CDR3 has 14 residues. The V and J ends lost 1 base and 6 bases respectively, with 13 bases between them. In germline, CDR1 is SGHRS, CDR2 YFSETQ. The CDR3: CASSLNPGTPEAFF. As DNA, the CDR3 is TGCGCCAGCAGCTTGAATCCAGGGACGCCTGAAGCTTTCTTT.

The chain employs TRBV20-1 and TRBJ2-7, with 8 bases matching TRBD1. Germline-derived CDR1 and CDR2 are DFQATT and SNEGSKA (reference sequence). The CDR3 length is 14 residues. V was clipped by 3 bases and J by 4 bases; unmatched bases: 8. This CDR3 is CSASPGGVVYEQYF. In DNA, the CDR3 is TGCAGTGCTAGTCCAGGGGGCGTAGTATACGAGCAGTACTTC.

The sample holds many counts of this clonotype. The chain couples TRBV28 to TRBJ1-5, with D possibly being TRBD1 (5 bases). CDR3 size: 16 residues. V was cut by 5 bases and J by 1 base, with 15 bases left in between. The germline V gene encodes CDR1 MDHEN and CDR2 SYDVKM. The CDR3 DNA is TGTGCCAGCAGTAAGAATACAGGAGCGAGCAATCAGCCCCAGCATTTT. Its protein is CASSKNTGASNQPQHF.

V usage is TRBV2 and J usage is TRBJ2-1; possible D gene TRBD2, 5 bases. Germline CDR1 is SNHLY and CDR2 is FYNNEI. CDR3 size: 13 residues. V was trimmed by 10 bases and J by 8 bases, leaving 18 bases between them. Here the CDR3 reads CATNREPRDEQFF. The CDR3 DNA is TGTGCCACCAACCGGGAACCAAGGGATGAGCAGTTCTTC. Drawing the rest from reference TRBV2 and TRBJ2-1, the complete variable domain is EPEVTQTPSHQVTQMGQEVILRCVPISNHLYFYWYRQILGQKVEFLVSFYNNEISEKSEIFDDQFSVERPDGSNFTLKIRSTKLEDSAMYFCATNREPRDEQFFGPGTRLTVL.

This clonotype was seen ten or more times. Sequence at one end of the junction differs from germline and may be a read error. The CDR3 loop is CASSFGRNTEAFF. The CDR3 DNA reads as TGTGCCAGCAGTTTCGGGCGAAACACTGAAGCTTTCTTT. This chain uses TRBV5-1 with TRBJ1-1; D is unclear. Germline-derived CDR1 and CDR2 are SGHRS and YFSETQ. The CDR3 covers 13 residues.

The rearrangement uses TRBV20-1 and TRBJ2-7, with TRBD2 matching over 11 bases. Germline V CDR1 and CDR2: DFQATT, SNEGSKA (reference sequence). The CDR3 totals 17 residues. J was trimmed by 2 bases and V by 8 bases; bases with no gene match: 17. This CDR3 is CSSKARASGRSTYEQYF. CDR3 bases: TGCAGTTCCAAAGCAAGGGCTAGCGGGAGGTCCACCTACGAGCAGTACTTC.

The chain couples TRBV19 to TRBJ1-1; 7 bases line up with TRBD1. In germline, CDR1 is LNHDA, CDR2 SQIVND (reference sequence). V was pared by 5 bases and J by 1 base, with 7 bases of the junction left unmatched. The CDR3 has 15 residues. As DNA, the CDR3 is TGTGCCAGTAGTCCCGACAGGGTCGCGAACACTGAAGCTTTCTTT. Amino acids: CASSPDRVANTEAFF.

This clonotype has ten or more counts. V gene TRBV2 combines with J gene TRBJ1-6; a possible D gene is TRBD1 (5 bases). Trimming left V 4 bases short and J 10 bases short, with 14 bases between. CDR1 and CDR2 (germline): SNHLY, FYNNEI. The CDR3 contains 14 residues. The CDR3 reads CASSVSGRDSPLHF. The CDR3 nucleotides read TGTGCCAGCAGTGTGAGCGGCAGGGACTCACCCCTCCACTTT.